This T cell receptor beta chain derives from a study of cytomegalovirus exposure and HLA in healthy donors. The CDR3 is made up of 14 amino acids. CDR1 is SGHRS, CDR2 YFSETQ, per germline. Unmatched junction bases numbered 3, after V lost 4 bases and J lost 0 bases. Primers for the PCR totalled 60 Vbeta and 13 Jbeta. The table came from immunoSEQ multiplex PCR; TCRdb's copy has only in-frame clones and leaves some out. The table records 150,000 to 200,000 clones, roughly 87% of them present only once. This clone appeared a single time. Its target is unknown. General study findings and limits: Researchers catalogued 150 or so TCR beta chains as cytomegalovirus-associated. Common viral pathogens seemed to be connected with several of the most significant clusters, according to a later analysis.

The sequence was obtained from a girl less than two years old in good health and CMV-seronegative. This chain uses TRBV5-1 with TRBJ1-1; 7 bases agree with TRBD1. What was sequenced was PBMCs. This CDR3 reads CASSTGQVNTEAFF. The CDR3 DNA reads as TGCGCCAGCAGCACCGGACAGGTGAACACTGAAGCTTTCTTT.